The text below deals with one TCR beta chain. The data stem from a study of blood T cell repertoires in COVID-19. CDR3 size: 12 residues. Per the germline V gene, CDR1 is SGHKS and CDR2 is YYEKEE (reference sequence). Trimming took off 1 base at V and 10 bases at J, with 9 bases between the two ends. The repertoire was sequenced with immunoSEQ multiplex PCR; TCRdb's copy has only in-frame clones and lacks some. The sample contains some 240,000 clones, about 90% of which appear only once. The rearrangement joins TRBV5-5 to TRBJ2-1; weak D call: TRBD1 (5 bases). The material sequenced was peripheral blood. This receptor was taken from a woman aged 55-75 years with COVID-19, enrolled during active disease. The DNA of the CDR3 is TGTGCCAGCAGCTTGCAGGGCCGGGAGCAGTTCTTC. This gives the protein CASSLQGREQFF.